This T cell receptor beta chain came from a study of Tregs in tolerant kidney transplant recipients. This clone has just one count. Its antigen remains unknown. The CDR3 totals 13 residues. Trimming at V came to 11 bases and at J to 5 bases, leaving 7 bases not matched to a gene. Germline CDR1 is MNHEY and CDR2 is SVGAGI. Overall study results and limits: The most relevant donor-specific Treg TCRbeta repertoire apparently came from expansion with activated donor B cells.

Sequencing used immunoSEQ multiplex PCR; TCRdb keeps in-frame clones, though not all of them. The repertoire consists of some 20,000 clones, with around 71% occurring once and the leading ten covering 3% to 4%. The TCR originated in a human donor in good health. The sequencing sample was made of Tregs from blood cultured with allogeneic cells. The chain uses TRBV6-5 and TRBJ2-4, with 9 bases matching TRBD1. CDR3: CAARGTGQNIQYF. The CDR3 DNA is TGTGCCGCGAGGGGGACAGGGCAAAACATTCAGTACTTC.